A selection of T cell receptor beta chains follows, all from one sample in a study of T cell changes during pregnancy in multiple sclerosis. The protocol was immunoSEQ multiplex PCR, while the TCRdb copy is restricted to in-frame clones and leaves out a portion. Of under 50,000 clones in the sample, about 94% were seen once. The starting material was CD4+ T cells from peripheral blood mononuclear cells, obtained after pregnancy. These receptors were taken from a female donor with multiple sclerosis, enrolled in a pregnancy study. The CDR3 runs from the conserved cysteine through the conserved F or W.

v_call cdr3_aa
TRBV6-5 CASYLKRGSNEQYF
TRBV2 CASSGGRGRPGNTIYF
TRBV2 CASNTQETQYF
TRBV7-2 CASSPGVVSYEQYF
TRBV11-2 CASSLRAGPNQPQHF
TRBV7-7 CASSAGQLTGELFF
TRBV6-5 CATSYAGLGYTF
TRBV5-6 CASRVDSSYEQYF
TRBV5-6 CASSRQGTTYEQYF
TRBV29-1 CSVSGGSNQPQHF
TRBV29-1 CSVGDLTGRKNIQYF
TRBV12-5 CASGLPKKALAGGILEETQYF
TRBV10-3 CAMSTGPTAEAFF
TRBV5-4 CASSLEVGRHLSGNTIYF
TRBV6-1 CASTLGGTLANEQFF
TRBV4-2 CASSQTGRVNYGYTF
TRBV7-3 CASSFERGGLNNEQFF
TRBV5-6 CASSLNRGYEQYF
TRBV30 CAWSVRTGSGYTF
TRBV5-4 CASSLWLAGTGELFF
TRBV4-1 CASRHTQGRRQPQHF
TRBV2 CASSSEMTGEGDTF
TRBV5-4 CASSFENWHTEAFF
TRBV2 CASGGGYGTQYF